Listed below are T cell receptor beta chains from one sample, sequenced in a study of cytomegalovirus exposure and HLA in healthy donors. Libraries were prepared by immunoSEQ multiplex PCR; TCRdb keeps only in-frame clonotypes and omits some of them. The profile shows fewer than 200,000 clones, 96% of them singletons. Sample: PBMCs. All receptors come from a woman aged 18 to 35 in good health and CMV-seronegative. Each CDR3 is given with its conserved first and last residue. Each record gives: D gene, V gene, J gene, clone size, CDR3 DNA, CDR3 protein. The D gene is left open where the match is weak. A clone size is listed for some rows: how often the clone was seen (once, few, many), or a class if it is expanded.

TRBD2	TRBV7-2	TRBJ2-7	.	TGTGCCAGCAGCTTAGCGCTAGCGGGGACCTACGAGCAGTACTTC	CASSLALAGTYEQYF
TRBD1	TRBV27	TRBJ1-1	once	TGTGCCAGCAGTTTATTCTCCCCAAGCGACAGGGTGAACACTGAAGCTTTCTTT	CASSLFSPSDRVNTEAFF
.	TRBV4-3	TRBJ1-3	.	TGCGCCAGCAGCCAAGCCCAGGGTGAAAACACCATATATTTT	CASSQAQGENTIYF
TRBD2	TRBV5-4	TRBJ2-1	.	TGTGCCACCAGCGTCCCGGGGAGGGCGGGAATGGGGGAGCAGTTCTTC	CATSVPGRAGMGEQFF
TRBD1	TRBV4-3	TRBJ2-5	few	TGCGCCAGCAGCCAAGCTGTGGGGACAGGGGGGGAGACCCAGTACTTC	CASSQAVGTGGETQYF
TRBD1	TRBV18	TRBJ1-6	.	TGTGCCAGCTCACCCACAGGGGAGAGATCACCCCTCCACTTT	CASSPTGERSPLHF
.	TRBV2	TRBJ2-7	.	TGTGCCAGCACCGAGACACTACGGGGTCAGTACTTC	CASTETLRGQYF
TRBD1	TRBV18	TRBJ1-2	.	TGTGCCAGCTCAGAGGACAGGGTATATGGCTACACCTTC	CASSEDRVYGYTF
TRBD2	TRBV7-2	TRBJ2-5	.	TGTGCCAGCAGCTTCACGGGACTACAAGAGACCCAGTACTTC	CASSFTGLQETQYF
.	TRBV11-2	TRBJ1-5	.	TGTGCCAGCAGCTTACACGCAGGGGAGTTTCAGCCCCAGCATTTT	CASSLHAGEFQPQHF
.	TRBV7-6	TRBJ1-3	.	TGTGCCAGCAGCTTACAGGGTGAGGGAAACACCATATATTTT	CASSLQGEGNTIYF
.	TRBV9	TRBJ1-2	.	TGTGCCAGCACCCAGGGAAGCAATGGCTACACCTTC	CASTQGSNGYTF
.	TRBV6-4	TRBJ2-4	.	TGTGCCAGCAGTGAGGGCAGGGGAAACATTCAGTACTTC	CASSEGRGNIQYF
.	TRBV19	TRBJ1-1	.	TGTGCCAGTAGTATAGGAGGTGGGGGGGACCGGCTCGATGCTTTCTTT	CASSIGGGGDRLDAFF
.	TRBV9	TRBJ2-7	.	TGTGCCAGCAGCGGCCGGGACAAGTTCTACGAGCAGTACTTC	CASSGRDKFYEQYF
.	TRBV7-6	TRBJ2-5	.	TGTGCCAGCAGCGGCCATGGGCAAACTTTTCGAGAGACCCAGTACTTC	CASSGHGQTFRETQYF
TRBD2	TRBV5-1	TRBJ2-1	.	TGCGCCAGCAGCCCCCCCACGATCGGCGGGGGATACAATGAGCAGTTCTTC	CASSPPTIGGGYNEQFF
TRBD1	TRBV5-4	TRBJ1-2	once	TGTGCCAGCAGCTCCCCGGGACAGGGGGCGCGGTATGGCTACACCTTC	CASSSPGQGARYGYTF
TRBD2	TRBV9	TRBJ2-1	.	TGTGCCAGCAGCGGGGGACTAGCGGGTTACAATGAGCAGTTCTTC	CASSGGLAGYNEQFF
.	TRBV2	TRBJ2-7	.	TGTGCCAGCAGTGGTAACACCGGGACACCCTACGAGCAGTACTTC	CASSGNTGTPYEQYF
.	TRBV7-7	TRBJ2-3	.	TGTGCTAGCAGCCCCGAGACTACACGCACAGATACGCAGTATTTT	CASSPETTRTDTQYF
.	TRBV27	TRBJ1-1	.	TGTGCCAGCAGTTCGGCAGGGATTCGTACTGAAGCTTTCTTT	CASSSAGIRTEAFF